The rows below give T cell receptor beta chains drawn from one sample of a study of blood T cell repertoires in COVID-19. The method was immunoSEQ multiplex PCR; TCRdb's version includes in-frame clones alone and lacks a portion of them. The profile shows approximately 41,000 clones, approximately 86% of them singletons. The specimen was peripheral blood. The receptors derive from a woman older than 75 with active COVID-19. CDR3s include the opening cysteine and the closing phenylalanine or tryptophan. The D gene is left open where the match is weak. Clone size is shown for a subset of rows, as once, few, many or a class of expanded clone.

d_call	j_call	clone_size	v_call	cdr3_nt	cdr3_aa
NA	TRBJ1-4	few	TRBV28	TGTGCCAGCAGGGCACAGGGAAGAACTAATGAAAAACTGTTTTTT	CASRAQGRTNEKLFF
NA	TRBJ1-4	NA	TRBV28	TGTGCCAGCAGCACCACGGCGGCTGCAACTAATGAAAAACTGTTTTTT	CASSTTAAATNEKLFF
TRBD2	TRBJ2-1	NA	TRBV5-1	TGCGCCAGCAGCTCGACTAGCGGGGGGACGTACTACAATGAGCAGTTCTTC	CASSSTSGGTYYNEQFF
TRBD1	TRBJ1-1	few	TRBV5-6	TGTGCCAGCAGCGCGCCGGACAGGGGCGTCGCCTCGAACACTGAAGCTTTCTTT	CASSAPDRGVASNTEAFF
TRBD1	TRBJ2-1	few	TRBV5-1	TGCGCCAGCAGCCTCGGACAGGGAATGTGGAATGAGCAGTTCTTC	CASSLGQGMWNEQFF
NA	TRBJ2-7	NA	TRBV4-2	TGTGCCAGCAGCCCGACTCCGCGGGGTACCTACGAGCAGTACTTC	CASSPTPRGTYEQYF
NA	TRBJ1-2	NA	TRBV4-3	TGCGCCAGCAGCCAAGATGATTCGCAGGACTATGGCTACACCTTC	CASSQDDSQDYGYTF
NA	TRBJ1-3	medium-sized	TRBV15	TGTGCCACCAGCAGAGCTGCAGGGGTAAACACCATATATTTT	CATSRAAGVNTIYF
TRBD1	TRBJ2-2	NA	TRBV25-1	TGTGCCAGCAGTGCCCGACAGGGGGCCGGCGGGGAGCTGTTTTTT	CASSARQGAGGELFF
NA	TRBJ1-1	NA	TRBV25-1	TGTGCCAGCATTGGGGGCACCATGAACACTGAAGCTTTCTTT	CASIGGTMNTEAFF
NA	TRBJ1-2	NA	TRBV7-8	TGTGCCAGCAGCTTAGACGTCCCGGTCTATGGCTACACCTTC	CASSLDVPVYGYTF
NA	TRBJ2-7	once	TRBV6-5	TGTGCCAGCAGGTACCGACAGAGCTCCTACGAGCAGTACTTC	CASRYRQSSYEQYF
NA	TRBJ1-2	once	TRBV19	TGTGCCAGTAGCCAAACGGGTGGCAGGGGAACCTCCTATGGCTACACCTTC	CASSQTGGRGTSYGYTF
TRBD2	TRBJ2-3	NA	TRBV25-1	TGTGCCAGCAGTGAATTGGGTGCGGGGGTCACAGATACGCAGTATTTT	CASSELGAGVTDTQYF
NA	TRBJ1-2	NA	TRBV24-1	TGTGCCACCAGTGATTATCGGACAGATTATGGCTACACCTTC	CATSDYRTDYGYTF
NA	TRBJ2-2	NA	TRBV14	TGTGCCAGCAGCCATAGAGCGGGGAACACCGGGGAGCTGTTTTTT	CASSHRAGNTGELFF
NA	TRBJ1-3	NA	TRBV10-1	TGCGCCACCCGGGGACTCAACACCATATATTTT	CATRGLNTIYF
TRBD1	TRBJ1-1	NA	TRBV6-5	TGTGCCAGCAGTTATAGGGGGCGCACAAGGCCTGAAGCTTTCTTT	CASSYRGRTRPEAFF
NA	TRBJ2-1	NA	TRBV27	TGTGCCAGCACCCCAAGACAGGACAGCTACAATGAGCAGTTCTTC	CASTPRQDSYNEQFF
TRBD1	TRBJ2-7	few	TRBV5-6	TGTGCCAGCAGCTTGGCGGGGACAGGGAGGCGGGAGCAGTACTTC	CASSLAGTGRREQYF
NA	TRBJ1-5	few	TRBV10-2	TGCGCCAGCAGTGACGGGGGGGTGAATCAGCCCCAGCATTTT	CASSDGGVNQPQHF
NA	TRBJ1-5	few	TRBV18	TGTGCCAGCTCACCTTCAGGGGTTGGAAGCAATCAGCCCCAGCATTTT	CASSPSGVGSNQPQHF
NA	TRBJ2-7	NA	TRBV6-2/TRBV6-3	TGTGCCAGCAGCTTTCCCAACGAGCAGTACTTC	CASSFPNEQYF
TRBD1	TRBJ2-1	NA	TRBV6-5	TGTGCCAGCACGAACCAACCAGAGACAGGGAATGAGCAGTTCTTC	CASTNQPETGNEQFF
TRBD1	TRBJ2-7	NA	TRBV6-2/TRBV6-3	TGTGCCAGCAGTCGTCAGTCAGGGGGCTCCTACGAGCAGTACTTC	CASSRQSGGSYEQYF
TRBD1	TRBJ2-7	NA	TRBV10-3	TGTGCCATCAGCCCGAAACAGGGGTACGAGCAGTACTTC	CAISPKQGYEQYF
NA	TRBJ1-2	few	TRBV30	TGTGCCTGGAGCCCCGGACAAACGCGGGGCTACACCTTC	CAWSPGQTRGYTF
NA	TRBJ1-1	few	TRBV7-2	TGTGCCAGCAGCTCAGGCAAGGAGAACACTGAAGCTTTCTTT	CASSSGKENTEAFF
NA	TRBJ1-4	few	TRBV28	TGTGCCAGCCAGTTTACGAAGCAGGGCGATGAAAAACTGTTTTTT	CASQFTKQGDEKLFF
NA	TRBJ1-3	NA	TRBV24-1	TGTGCCACCAGTGCCACTGCCACCTCCACCATATATTTT	CATSATATSTIYF
TRBD2	TRBJ2-2	NA	TRBV27	TGTGCCAGCAGCCCTAGCGGGGTCTACACCGGGGAGCTGTTTTTT	CASSPSGVYTGELFF
NA	TRBJ1-2	NA	TRBV12-3/TRBV12-4	TGTGCCAGCAGTCCGACATCTAACTATGGCTACACCTTC	CASSPTSNYGYTF
NA	TRBJ1-6	few	TRBV21-1	TGTGCCAGCTTTCCGGGACACCAGAATTCACCCCTCCACTTT	CASFPGHQNSPLHF
NA	TRBJ2-6	NA	TRBV4-1	TGCGCCAGCAGCCCCGGGTGGGGCACTCGACACTCTGGGGCCAACGTCCTGACTTTC	CASSPGWGTRHSGANVLTF
TRBD2	TRBJ2-2	NA	TRBV7-7	TGTGCCAGCAGCCTTTCGAGCGGGGTGAACACCGGGGAGCTGTTTTTT	CASSLSSGVNTGELFF
TRBD1	TRBJ2-1	NA	TRBV24-1	TGTGCCACCAGTGACAAAACCCGGACAGGGAGCGATGAGCAGTTCTTC	CATSDKTRTGSDEQFF
NA	TRBJ2-5	NA	TRBV6-2/TRBV6-3	TGTGCCAGCACCCCGGGGCCCCGGCGAGAGACCCAGTACTTC	CASTPGPRRETQYF
TRBD1	TRBJ2-1	few	TRBV2	TGTGCCAGCAGGCCGGGACAGGGTTACGAGCAGTTCTTC	CASRPGQGYEQFF
TRBD1	TRBJ1-2	once	TRBV18	TGTGCCAGCTCACCCTCAGGGGGAGGCTATGGCTACACCTTC	CASSPSGGGYGYTF
NA	TRBJ2-7	NA	TRBV19	TGTGCCAGTAGTATTAGGGGCGCCTCCTCCTACGAGCAGTACTTC	CASSIRGASSYEQYF
TRBD1	TRBJ2-3	NA	TRBV19	TGTGCCAGTACCGGGACAGGGAGCTCTAGCACAGATACGCAGTATTTT	CASTGTGSSSTDTQYF
TRBD2	TRBJ2-7	NA	TRBV7-2	TGTGCCAGCAGCCCACGGTTAGGTAGCGGGGGGTCCTACGAGCAGTACTTC	CASSPRLGSGGSYEQYF
TRBD1	TRBJ2-5	NA	TRBV5-4	TGTGCCAGCAGCGTACAGGGGCTCCAAGAGACCCAGTACTTC	CASSVQGLQETQYF
TRBD1	TRBJ1-1	NA	TRBV3-1/TRBV3-2	TGTGCCAGCAGCCAAGGGGACAGGGGGGAGAACACTGAAGCTTTCTTT	CASSQGDRGENTEAFF
NA	TRBJ2-1	once	TRBV27	TGTGCCAGCAGTTTAGGTAGCTCCTACAATGAGCAGTTCTTC	CASSLGSSYNEQFF
TRBD2	TRBJ2-3	NA	TRBV6-5	TGTGCCAGCAGTTACCCGCGGGGGGGCCTAAATACGCAGTATTTT	CASSYPRGGLNTQYF